The clone carrying this T cell receptor beta chain was seen just once. This entry belongs to a study of blood T cell repertoires in COVID-19. In the study overall: The United States, Italy and Spain supplied acute and convalescent COVID-19 samples. PBMCs, B-cell-depleted T cells, or T cells provided the cDNA or gDNA that made up the material.

Clinical history reported by participants formed the basis on which cohorts were assigned. Source study methods: The authors estimated nucleated cell counts from reference gene primer amplification. Sequencing used immunoSEQ multiplex PCR; TCRdb keeps in-frame clones, though not all of them. V, J and clone size were drawn from that table, and D and trimming were deduced from the DNA. Counted here are around 300,000 clones, around 87% occurring once; the ten biggest clones make up around 4.5%. Germline trimming cut 10 bases from V and 0 bases from J; bases unmatched to any gene: 7. Germline V gives CDR1 SEHNR, CDR2 FQNEAQ (reference sequence). This CDR3 has 15 residues.

The chain joins TRBV7-9 to TRBJ1-5; TRBD1 aligns across 9 bases. Sequenced material: PBMCs or T cells enriched from blood (not recorded which). The source is a woman younger than 30 with acute COVID-19. CDR3 DNA sequence: TGTGCCATCGAGACAGGGGGAAATAGCAATCAGCCCCAGCATTTT. It is translated as CAIETGGNSNQPQHF.